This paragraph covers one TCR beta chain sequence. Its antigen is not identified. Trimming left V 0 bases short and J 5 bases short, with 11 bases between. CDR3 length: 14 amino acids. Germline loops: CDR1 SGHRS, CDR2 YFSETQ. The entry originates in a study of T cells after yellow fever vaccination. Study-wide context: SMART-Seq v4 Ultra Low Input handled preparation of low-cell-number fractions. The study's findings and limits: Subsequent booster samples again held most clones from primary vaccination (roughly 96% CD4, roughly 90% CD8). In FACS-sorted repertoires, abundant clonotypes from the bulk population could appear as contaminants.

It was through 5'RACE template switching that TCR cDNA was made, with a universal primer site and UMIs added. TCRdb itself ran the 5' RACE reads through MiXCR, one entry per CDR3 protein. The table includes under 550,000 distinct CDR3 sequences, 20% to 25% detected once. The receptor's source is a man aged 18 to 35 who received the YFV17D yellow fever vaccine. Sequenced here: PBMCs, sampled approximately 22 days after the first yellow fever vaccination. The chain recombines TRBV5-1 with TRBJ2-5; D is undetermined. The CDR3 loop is CASSLGNSGETQYF. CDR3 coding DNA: TGCGCCAGCAGCTTGGGGAACTCCGGCGAGACCCAGTACTTC.